The next 24 T cell receptor beta chains were all read from a single sample in a study of cytomegalovirus exposure and HLA in healthy donors. PCR primers comprised 60 Vbeta and 13 Jbeta primers. The table came from immunoSEQ multiplex PCR; TCRdb's copy has only in-frame clones and leaves some out. The sample shows more than 85,000 clones, about 86% of them seen only once. The specimen sequenced was PBMCs. These receptors were collected from a woman aged 30 to 39 in good health and CMV-seronegative.

The rearrangement uses TRBV7-8 and TRBJ2-1, with 8 bases lining up with TRBD2. V was clipped by 7 bases and J by 7 bases; unmatched bases: 6. The germline V gene encodes CDR1 SGHVS and CDR2 FQNEAQ. The CDR3 is made up of 13 amino acids. DNA for the CDR3: TGTGCCAGCAACCGGGAGGGCCGGAATGAGCAGTTCTTC. Amino acids: CASNREGRNEQFF. Supplemented by reference TRBV7-8 and TRBJ2-1, the full variable domain reads GAGVSQSPRYKVAKRGQDVALRCDPISGHVSLFWYQQALGQGPEFLTYFQNEAQLDKSGLPSDRFFAERPEGSVSTLKIQRTQQEDSAVYLCASNREGRNEQFFGPGTRLTVL.

The chain combines TRBV5-4 with TRBJ1-2; maybe TRBD1 (5 bases). V gave up 3 bases and J gave up 0 bases, with 15 bases separating them. The CDR3 covers 16 residues. The V gene's germline CDR1 is SGHNT and CDR2 YYREEE (reference sequence). CDR3 in DNA: TGTGCCAGCAGCTCGGGGGGGGTGGTCTCTAACTATGGCTACACCTTC. This encodes CASSSGGVVSNYGYTF.

This clone appeared a few times. V and J are TRBV11-2 and TRBJ2-7; 12 positions agree with TRBD2. The V gene's germline CDR1 is SGHAT and CDR2 FQNNGV. The CDR3 runs 19 residues. V shed 1 base and J 5 bases; nucleotides not matched to a gene: 15. Here the CDR3 reads CASSLVGLAGGPFSNEQYF. The DNA for the CDR3 is TGTGCCAGCAGCTTAGTCGGCCTAGCGGGAGGGCCTTTTTCAAACGAGCAGTACTTC.

Remarks on this clone: The CDR3 carries no conserved terminal phenylalanine or tryptophan, so it likely arises from a read error. No DNA is shown, since the ends of the CDR3 on it are uncertain; the CDR3 is the one TCRdb lists. V is TRBV7-9 and J is TRBJ2-3; whether TRBD2, the table's D call, matches the DNA was not checked. From germline, CDR1 is SEHNR and CDR2 FQNEAQ (reference sequence). The CDR3 extends over 12 residues, inclusive of both ends. This chain's CDR3 is CSSSQGLAHEGT.

The gene calls are TRBV2 and TRBJ1-1, with no clear D. The V and J ends lost 3 bases and 8 bases respectively, with 10 bases between them. Germline V gene data show CDR1 as SNHLY and CDR2 as FYNNEI. There are 12 residues in the CDR3. The CDR3 DNA reads as TGTGCCAGCAGTGATTCGATTAGCGAAGCTTTCTTT. This sequence encodes CASSDSISEAFF.

V usage is TRBV4-3 and J usage is TRBJ1-5, with 8 bases that match TRBD1. CDR1 and CDR2 (germline): LGHNA, YSLEER. The CDR3 has 13 residues. The ends lost 0 bases at V and 9 bases at J; junction bases unmatched: 1. In DNA form, the CDR3 reads TGCGCCAGCAGCCAAGACGGGACAGGGCCCCAGCATTTT. Protein: CASSQDGTGPQHF.

J is TRBJ2-5 and V is TRBV5-1; a possible D gene is TRBD2 (6 bases). CDR3 length: 14 residues. The V end was cut by 0 bases, the J end by 5 bases, with 11 bases between. From germline, CDR1 is SGHRS and CDR2 YFSETQ. Written as DNA, the CDR3 is TGCGCCAGCAGCTTGGACTGGGGGAGGGAGACCCAGTACTTC. Its protein product is CASSLDWGRETQYF.

In this sample, this clone turned up once. The chain has TRBV7-9 and TRBJ2-5, with a possible D match to TRBD2 (6 bases). Per the germline V gene, CDR1 is SEHNR and CDR2 is FQNEAQ (reference sequence). Deletions cut 0 bases from V and 4 bases from J, with 12 bases between. This CDR3 spans 15 amino acids. CDR3 amino acids: CASSLALMGGETQYF. In nucleotides, the CDR3 is TGTGCCAGCAGCTTAGCGCTCATGGGGGGAGAGACCCAGTACTTC.

A single count supports this clone. The CDR3 sequence: CASSYAEFQGGGTQYF. As DNA, the CDR3 is TGTGCCAGCAGTTACGCTGAATTCCAGGGGGGAGGGACCCAGTACTTC. This chain joins TRBV6-5 and TRBJ2-5; perhaps TRBD1 as D (7 bases). The CDR3 extends over 16 amino acids. Germline CDR1 reads MNHEY; CDR2 reads SVGAGI. Trimming pared 2 bases from V and 7 bases from J, leaving 20 bases between.

This clone was observed once. V usage is TRBV28 and J usage is TRBJ2-3, with D perhaps TRBD1 (6 bases). The CDR3 has 14 amino acids. The germline CDR1 and CDR2 sequences are MDHEN and SYDVKM. The V end lost 5 bases, the J end lost 1 base, and 10 bases lay between the germline ends. The CDR3 bases are TGTGCCAGCAGTCTAGGGGGTGGCACAGATACGCAGTATTTT. This translates into CASSLGGGTDTQYF. Looking up the rest from reference TRBV28 and TRBJ2-3 gives the full variable domain: DVKVTQSSRYLVKRTGEKVFLECVQDMDHENMFWYRQDPGLGLRLIYFSYDVKMKEKGDIPEGYSVSREKKERFSLILESASTNQTSMYLCASSLGGGTDTQYFGPGTRLTVL.

This clone appeared a few times. The gene calls are TRBV6-5 and TRBJ1-5; 7 bases map to TRBD1. Germline V gives CDR1 MNHEY, CDR2 SVGAGI. J was trimmed by 4 bases and V by 0 bases; bases with no gene match: 6. This CDR3 has 16 amino acids. CDR3 in DNA: TGTGCCAGCAGTTACTCGACGTCAGGGGGTAATCAGCCCCAGCATTTT. Translation: CASSYSTSGGNQPQHF.

The chain combines TRBV19 with TRBJ2-7; D is possibly TRBD2 (6 bases). The CDR3 is 13 residues long. V was clipped by 3 bases and J by 0 bases, with 6 bases between them. The V gene's germline CDR1 is LNHDA and CDR2 SQIVND (reference sequence). This CDR3 reads CASSISGSYEQYF. In nucleotides, the CDR3 is TGTGCCAGTAGTATTAGCGGCTCCTACGAGCAGTACTTC.

A few counts support this clone. The genes are TRBV28 and TRBJ2-1; D remains unclear. The CDR3 length is 11 residues. V was trimmed by 10 bases and J by 10 bases, leaving 14 bases between them. Germline lookup yields CDR1 MDHEN and CDR2 SYDVKM. The CDR3, as DNA: TGTGCCACCACCGTAAGCTGGGAGCAGTTCTTC. Residues: CATTVSWEQFF.

The chain joins TRBV7-9 to TRBJ2-1, with TRBD2 as a possible D gene (6 bases). This CDR3 is built from 15 residues. The ends were cut back, 6 bases at V and 5 bases at J, with 17 bases in the middle. In germline, CDR1 is SEHNR, CDR2 FQNEAQ (reference sequence). The CDR3 sequence is CASSYMRGLHNEQFF. CDR3 nucleotide sequence: TGTGCCAGCAGTTACATGCGGGGACTCCACAATGAGCAGTTCTTC.

This clone occurred once. V gene TRBV9 combines with J gene TRBJ2-2; D is undetermined. The CDR3 has 12 amino acids. V dropped 4 bases and J dropped 3 bases, with 4 bases sitting between them. Germline V gene sequence: CDR1 SGDLS, CDR2 YYNGEE. The CDR3 here is CASSSYTGELFF. CDR3 sequence (DNA): TGTGCCAGCAGCTCATACACCGGGGAGCTGTTTTTT.

This chain connects TRBV4-2 to TRBJ1-6, with a possible D match to TRBD1 (5 bases). Trimming took off 7 bases at V and 5 bases at J, with 15 bases between the two ends. The germline gives CDR1 LGHNA, CDR2 YNFKEQ. The CDR3 extends over 15 amino acids. The CDR3 here is CASTLREGDNSPLHF. CDR3 coding DNA: TGTGCCAGCACCCTCAGAGAAGGGGATAATTCACCCCTCCACTTT.

The chain combines TRBV6-6 with TRBJ2-5; 11 positions match TRBD2. Germline V lookup: CDR1 MNHNY, CDR2 SVGAGI (reference sequence). This CDR3 comprises 15 residues. V was clipped by 2 bases and J by 2 bases; unmatched bases: 1. The CDR3 DNA reads TGTGCCAGCAGTTACCGACTAGCGGGGCAAGAGACCCAGTACTTC. It encodes CASSYRLAGQETQYF.

The rearrangement joins TRBV4-3 to TRBJ2-5; D unresolved. The CDR3 covers 15 residues. Germline V gives CDR1 LGHNA, CDR2 YSLEER. With 1 base removed from V and 3 bases from J, the gap between germline ends came to 12 bases. The CDR3 nucleotides are TGCGCCAGCAGCCAAGTTTACCAGTTTGAAGAGACCCAGTACTTC. Its translation: CASSQVYQFEETQYF.

This clone occurred once. The V and J genes are TRBV6-6 and TRBJ2-7; a weak D match, TRBD2 (6 bases). Trimming took off 6 bases at V and 5 bases at J, with 11 bases between the two ends. Germline CDR1 reads MNHNY; CDR2 reads SVGAGI (reference sequence). The length of the CDR3 is 12 residues. This CDR3 reads CASSRTSHEQYF. Here the CDR3 DNA reads TGTGCCAGCAGCAGAACTAGCCACGAGCAGTACTTC.

The chain couples TRBV5-1 to TRBJ2-2; D gene ambiguous. The V end was cut by 0 bases, the J end by 1 base, with 16 bases between. CDR3 length: 18 residues. Germline CDR1 reads SGHRS; CDR2 reads YFSETQ. The CDR3 DNA sequence: TGCGCCAGCAGCTTGGGCGCCCTACGAATTGGGAACACCGGGGAGCTGTTTTTT. Its translation is CASSLGALRIGNTGELFF.

The chain links TRBV7-3 to TRBJ2-1, with TRBD2 as a possible D gene (6 bases). V dropped 4 bases and J dropped 2 bases, with 15 bases sitting between them. Germline V lookup: CDR1 SGHTA, CDR2 FQGTGA. The CDR3 has 16 amino acids. CDR3 protein: CASSSHTSTTYNEQFF. Here the CDR3 DNA reads TGTGCCAGCAGCTCCCATACTAGCACGACCTACAATGAGCAGTTCTTC. The full variable domain, with the rest looked up from reference TRBV7-3 and TRBJ2-1, is GAGVSQTPSNKVTEKGKYVELRCDPISGHTALYWYRQSLGQGPEFLIYFQGTGAADDSGLPNDRFFAVRPEGSVSTLKIQRTERGDSAVYLCASSSHTSTTYNEQFFGPGTRLTVL.

V gene TRBV18 combines with J gene TRBJ2-5; 8 bases map to TRBD1. In germline, CDR1 is KGHSH, CDR2 LQKENI. The length of the CDR3 is 14 residues. Trimming at V came to 3 bases and at J to 5 bases, leaving 5 bases not matched to a gene. CDR3 in amino acids: CASSPQGAGETQYF. DNA for the CDR3: TGTGCCAGCTCACCGCAGGGGGCCGGGGAGACCCAGTACTTC.

The genes are TRBV19 and TRBJ1-4; TRBD1 might be the D (5 bases). The CDR3 runs to 15 residues. V lost 4 bases, J lost 4 bases, and 13 bases lay in between. Germline values: CDR1 LNHDA, CDR2 SQIVND (reference sequence). CDR3: CASSTRTPNNEKLFF. CDR3 DNA sequence: TGTGCCAGTAGTACCCGGACACCAAATAATGAAAAACTGTTTTTT.

This sequence joins TRBV15 and TRBJ2-1, with 15 positions matching TRBD2. Germline CDR1 LNHNV, CDR2 YYDKDF (reference sequence). V was clipped by 3 bases and J by 8 bases; unmatched bases: 5. This CDR3 contains 16 residues. In DNA form, the CDR3 reads TGTGCCACCAGCAGTTGGACTAGCGGGAGGGCCCATGAGCAGTTCTTC. It is translated as CATSSWTSGRAHEQFF.